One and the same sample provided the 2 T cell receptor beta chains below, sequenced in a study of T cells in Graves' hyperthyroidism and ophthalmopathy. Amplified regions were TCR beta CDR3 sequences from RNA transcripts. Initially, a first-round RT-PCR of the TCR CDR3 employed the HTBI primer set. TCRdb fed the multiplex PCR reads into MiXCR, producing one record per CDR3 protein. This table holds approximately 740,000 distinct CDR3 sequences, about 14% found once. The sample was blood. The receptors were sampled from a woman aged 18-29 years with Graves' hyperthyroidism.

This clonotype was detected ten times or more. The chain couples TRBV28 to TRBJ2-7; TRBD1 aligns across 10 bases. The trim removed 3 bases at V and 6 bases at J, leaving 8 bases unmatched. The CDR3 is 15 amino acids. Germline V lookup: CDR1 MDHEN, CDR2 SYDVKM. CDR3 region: CASSLGTGEGSEQYF. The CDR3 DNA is TGTGCCAGCAGTTTGGGGACAGGGGAAGGCTCCGAGCAGTACTTC.

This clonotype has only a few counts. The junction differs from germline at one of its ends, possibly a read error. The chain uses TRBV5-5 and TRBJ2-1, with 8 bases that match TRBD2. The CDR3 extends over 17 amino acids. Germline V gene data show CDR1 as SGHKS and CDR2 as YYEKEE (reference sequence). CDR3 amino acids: CASSGTSGDPHYNEQFF. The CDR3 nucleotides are TGCGCCAGCAGCGGCACTAGCGGTGATCCCCATTACAATGAGCAGTTCTTC.